This TCR beta chain emerged from a study of beta chain features in type 1 diabetes. Study details: The study found patients and healthy donors alike in age, gender and cell yields. Over all samples combined, 90 million to 140 million sorted cells were examined.

The sequenced template was cDNA made from the entire isolated RNA. Generated by immunoSEQ multiplex PCR, the TCRdb table keeps only in-frame clones and is missing some. Among approximately 250,000 clones listed, approximately 10% were seen once. Sorting with CD45RO/CCR7/CD25/CD127/CD95/CD27 yielded naive, central memory, regulatory and stem-like memory CD4+ cells. V lost 7 bases to trimming and J lost 6 bases, with 18 bases between them. Germline CDR1 is SQVTM and CDR2 is ANQGSEA. The CDR3 runs to 13 residues. General study results and limits: All four CD4+ subsets of Type 1 diabetes patients contained TCRB CDR3s that were moderately but significantly shorter. PCR, the amplification step, might favor shorter templates, equally in patients and controls.

This clone was seen a handful of times. The antigen is unknown. The sample was naive CD4+ T cells from blood. This rearrangement joins TRBV29-1 to TRBJ1-2; weak D call: TRBD1 (6 bases). The receptor was derived from a man aged 25 to 40 with type 1 diabetes. CDR3 nucleotides: TGCAGCGGAGGGGGGGGACAAATCCATGGCTACACCTTC. Translation gives CSGGGGQIHGYTF.